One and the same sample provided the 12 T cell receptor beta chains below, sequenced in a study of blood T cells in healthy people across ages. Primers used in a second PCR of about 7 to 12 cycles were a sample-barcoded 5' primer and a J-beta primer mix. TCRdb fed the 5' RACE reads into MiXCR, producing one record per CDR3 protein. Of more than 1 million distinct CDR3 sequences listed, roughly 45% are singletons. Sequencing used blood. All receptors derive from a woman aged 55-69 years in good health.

The CDR3 loop is CSARDVSGSLGDEAQYF. The CDR3 coding sequence is TGCAGTGCTAGAGATGTTAGCGGGAGCCTTGGGGATGAGGCGCAGTATTTT. The chain has TRBV20-1 and TRBJ2-3; 9 bases are shared with TRBD2. The ends lost 0 bases at V and 10 bases at J; junction bases unmatched: 17. CDR3 length equals 17 residues. In germline, CDR1 is DFQATT, CDR2 SNEGSKA (reference sequence).

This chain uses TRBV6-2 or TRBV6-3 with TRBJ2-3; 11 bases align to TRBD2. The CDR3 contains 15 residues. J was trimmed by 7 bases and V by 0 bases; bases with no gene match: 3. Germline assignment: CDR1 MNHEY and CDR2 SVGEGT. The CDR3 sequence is CASSYSSSGRNTQYF. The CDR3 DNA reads TGTGCCAGCAGTTACTCGTCTAGCGGGAGGAATACGCAGTATTTT.

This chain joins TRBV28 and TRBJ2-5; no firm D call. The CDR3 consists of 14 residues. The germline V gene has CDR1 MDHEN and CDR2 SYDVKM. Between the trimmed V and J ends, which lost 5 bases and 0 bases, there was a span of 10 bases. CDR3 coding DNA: TGTGCCAGCAGTCCCGCCGGGTACCAAGAGACCCAGTACTTC. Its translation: CASSPAGYQETQYF.

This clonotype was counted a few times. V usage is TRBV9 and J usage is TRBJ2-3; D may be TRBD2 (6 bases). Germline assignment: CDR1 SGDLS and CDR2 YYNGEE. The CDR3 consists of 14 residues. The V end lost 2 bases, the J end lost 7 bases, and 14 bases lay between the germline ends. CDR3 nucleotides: TGTGCCAGCAGCGTTGCTAGCGTCCCATATACGCAGTATTTT. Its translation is CASSVASVPYTQYF.

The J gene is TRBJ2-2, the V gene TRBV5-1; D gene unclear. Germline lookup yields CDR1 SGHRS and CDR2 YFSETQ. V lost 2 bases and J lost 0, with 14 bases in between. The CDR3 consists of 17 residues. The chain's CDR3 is CASSFLGLGSNTGELFF. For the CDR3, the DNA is TGCGCCAGCAGCTTCCTGGGGTTAGGCTCGAACACCGGGGAGCTGTTTTTT.

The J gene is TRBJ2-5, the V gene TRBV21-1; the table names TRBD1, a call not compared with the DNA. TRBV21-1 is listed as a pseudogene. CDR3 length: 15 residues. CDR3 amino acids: CASSKARGAGETQYF. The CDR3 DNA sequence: TGTGCCAGCAGCAAAGCTAGGGGGGCTGGCGAGACCCAGTACTTC.

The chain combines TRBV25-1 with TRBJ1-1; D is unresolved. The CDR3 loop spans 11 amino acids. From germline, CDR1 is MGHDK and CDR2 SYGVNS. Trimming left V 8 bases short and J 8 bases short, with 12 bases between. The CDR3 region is CASGGTLEAFF. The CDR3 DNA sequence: TGTGCCAGCGGAGGCACCCTAGAAGCTTTCTTT.

CDR3 residues: CASSLESQGSYEQYF. The CDR3 DNA reads TGTGCCAGCAGCTTAGAGTCGCAGGGCTCCTACGAGCAGTACTTC. This sequence joins TRBV11-2 and TRBJ2-7, with TRBD1 as a possible D gene (5 bases). CDR1 and CDR2 from the germline V gene are SGHAT and FQNNGV. V gave up 0 bases and J gave up 0 bases, with 9 bases separating them. CDR3 length: 15 amino acids.

In nucleotides, the CDR3 is TGCAGTGCTAGAGAATCCTCTTATGGCTACACCTTC. Translation gives CSARESSYGYTF. The V call is TRBV20-1, the J call TRBJ1-2; D is undetermined. The CDR3 spans 12 residues. Germline V CDR1 and CDR2: DFQATT, SNEGSKA (reference sequence). Trimming cost V 0 bases and J 5 bases, with 7 bases left between them.

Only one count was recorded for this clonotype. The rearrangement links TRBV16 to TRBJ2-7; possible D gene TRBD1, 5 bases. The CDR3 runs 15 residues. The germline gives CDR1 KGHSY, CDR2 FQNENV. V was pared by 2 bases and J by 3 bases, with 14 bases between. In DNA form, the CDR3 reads TGTGCCAGCAGCCAACGAGGACAACTAAGCTACGAGCAGTACTTC. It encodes CASSQRGQLSYEQYF.

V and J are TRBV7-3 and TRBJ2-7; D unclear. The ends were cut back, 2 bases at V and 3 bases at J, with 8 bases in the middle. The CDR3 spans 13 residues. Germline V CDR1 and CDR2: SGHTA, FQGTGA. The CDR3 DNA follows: TGTGCCAGCAGCTTAGATCGCAACTACGAGCAGTACTTC. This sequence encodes CASSLDRNYEQYF.

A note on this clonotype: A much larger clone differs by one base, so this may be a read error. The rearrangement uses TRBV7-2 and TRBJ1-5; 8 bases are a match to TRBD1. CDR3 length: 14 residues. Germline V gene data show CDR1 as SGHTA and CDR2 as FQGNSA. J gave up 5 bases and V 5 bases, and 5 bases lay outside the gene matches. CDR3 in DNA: TGTACCAGCAGCCGGCAGGGGGCCGATCAGCCCCAGCATTTT. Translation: CTSSRQGADQPQHF.